This TCR beta chain was observed in a study of response to subunit inactivated influenza vaccine. Points from the study as a whole: Each seasonal influenza vaccination recruits few new T cells, the authors suggested.

This CDR3 region has 14 residues. CDR1 is SGHTA, CDR2 FQGNSA, per germline. The V end was cut by 1 base, the J end by 7 bases, with 11 bases between. In the case of this clonotype: Its matching antigen is unknown.

TCRdb ran MiXCR on the RT-PCR reads and lists one entry per CDR3 protein. The table lists about half a million distinct CDR3 sequences, about 25% of them singletons. This rearrangement joins TRBV7-2 to TRBJ2-1; D possibly matches TRBD1 or TRBD2 (5 bases each). This sequence originates from a man in his fifties or sixties who received an inactivated influenza vaccine. The starting material was CD4+ T cells sorted from PBMCs, obtained 4 to 6 days after vaccination. The chain's CDR3 is CASSLGWGRNEQFF. CDR3 coding DNA: TGTGCCAGCAGCTTAGGATGGGGGAGAAATGAGCAGTTCTTC.